This T cell receptor beta chain was captured in a study of graft-versus-host responses after intestinal transplantation. The wider study: The recipients all started with anti-thymocyte globulin induction and then took tacrolimus and steroids for about three years.

The data were produced by immunoSEQ multiplex PCR, yet TCRdb's version contains in-frame clones alone and is incomplete. This table holds about 59,000 clones, about 94% found once. A word on this clone: As yet, its antigen is unknown.

Overall study findings and caveats: Detection of GvH clones occurred in recipient marrow, and some had their first appearance in ileum or blood.

The CDR3 is 15 residues long. Germline V CDR1 and CDR2: SGHTS, YDEGEE. V was clipped by 0 bases and J by 8 bases, with 15 bases between them. This specimen consisted of unstimulated CD4+ T cells sorted from spleen or lymph node cells, obtained before transplant. The J gene is TRBJ2-1, the V gene TRBV5-8; D unresolved. The receptor's source is a human donor who was the organ donor for an intestinal transplant. The CDR3, as DNA: TGTGCCAGCAGCTTGGCCATAGGGCAGGTGGATGAGCAGTTCTTC. Its translation: CASSLAIGQVDEQFF. The whole variable domain, filled in from reference TRBV5-8 and TRBJ2-1, reads EAGVTQSPTHLIKTRGQQATLRCSPISGHTSVYWYQQALGLGLQFLLWYDEGEERNRGNFPPRFSGRQFPNYSSELNVNALELEDSALYLCASSLAIGQVDEQFFGPGTRLTVL.